This entry describes one T cell receptor beta chain. The data were obtained in a study of shared clonotypes between healthy human individuals. Sequenced by immunoSEQ multiplex PCR; TCRdb stores in-frame clones only, minus some. The sample gives a few million clones, 85% to 95% of which show up once; around 0.14% is in the top ten. The ends were cut back, 1 base at V and 6 bases at J, with 6 bases in the middle. The CDR3 totals 12 residues. Germline V gene sequence: CDR1 SEHNR, CDR2 FQNEAQ (reference sequence). Sequenced input: naive CD4+ T cells sorted from blood. Subset here: CD45RA+ positively selected. This clonotype originated in a man aged 18 to 35 in good health. V gene TRBV7-9 combines with J gene TRBJ1-1; D is uncertain. CDR3 in DNA: TGTGCCAGCAGCTTAGAGTCCCCTGAAGCTTTCTTT. Amino acid sequence: CASSLESPEAFF.